The T cell receptor beta chain described here comes from a study of T cell responses to AZD1222 COVID-19 vaccine. Whole-study results and caveats: White British ancestry dominated among donors, who included more females, and clonal diversity was possibly underestimated.

Comment on this clone: Antigen unknown.

Assay: immunoSEQ multiplex PCR; the TCRdb copy retains only in-frame clones and omits some. This table holds about 150,000 clones, 80% to 95% found once. The germline gives CDR1 MRHNA, CDR2 SNTAGT. V shed 3 bases and J shed 9 bases, with 15 bases lying between them. The CDR3 is made up of 15 amino acids. This chain links TRBV6-4 with TRBJ1-6; maybe TRBD1 (6 bases). The origin of this receptor is an adult who received the AZD1222 COVID-19 vaccine. The specimen comprised peripheral blood, sampled 28 days after the second AZD1222 dose. Here the CDR3 reads CASSEGTRDSSPLHF. The CDR3, as DNA: TGTGCCAGCAGTGAGGGGACAAGGGATTCTTCACCCCTCCACTTT.